The 7 T cell receptor beta chains below come from one sample, sequenced in a study of tumor-infiltrating lymphocytes in primary liver carcinoma. The study co-extracted DNA and RNA from 20-30 mg of unsorted bulk tissue. Total RNA (roughly 540 ng) served as template for TCR beta cDNA synthesis primed by a constant-region primer. Libraries for TCR beta were built through three nested multiplex PCR rounds, which together made up a slightly modified ARM-PCR procedure. PCR rounds one and two used TRBV1-TRBV30 forward primers with a C-beta reverse primer for 10 cycles each. TCRdb itself ran the multiplex PCR reads through MiXCR, one entry per CDR3 protein. The repertoire holds more than 20,000 distinct CDR3 sequences, with 75% to 85% as singletons. Sequences were obtained from liver tumor tissue from sampling region 2. Noted subset: tumor region T2, inferior pole. The receptor set was obtained from a woman younger than 45 with primary liver carcinoma and hepatitis B virus infection.

A remark on this clonotype: One junction end does not reproduce the germline sequence, and a read error may be involved. The gene calls are TRBV6-1 and TRBJ2-1; 7 bases are shared with TRBD2. The CDR3 runs to 15 residues. Looked up from germline, CDR1 is MNHNS and CDR2 is SASEGT. DNA of the CDR3: TGTGCCAGCAGTGATGTCGGACGGGACTACAATCAGCAGTTCTTC. This codes for CASSDVGRDYNQQFF.

Details on this clonotype: The junction shows a germline mismatch at one end, possibly a read error. The chain has TRBV20-1 and TRBJ2-7, with 7 positions matching TRBD1. This CDR3 contains 14 residues. In germline, CDR1 is DFQATT, CDR2 SNEGSKA (reference sequence). CDR3 loop: CSVRVDRSPYEKYF. The CDR3 DNA reads as TGCAGTGTTAGGGTGGACAGGTCCCCCTACGAGAAGTACTTC.

As regards this clonotype: Germline is not matched at one junction end, which may reflect a read error. The chain employs TRBV11-3 and TRBJ2-1, with 8 bases fitting TRBD2. The CDR3 covers 15 residues. Germline CDR1 and CDR2: SGHNT and YENEEA. CDR3 DNA: TGTGCCAGCAGCCGACTAACGGGGGGGGGGTATGAGCGGTCCTTC. This encodes CASSRLTGGGYERSF.

The chain couples TRBV11-2 to TRBJ1-4; D is possibly TRBD1 (5 bases). Germline V CDR1 and CDR2: SGHAT, FQNNGV. This CDR3 is built from 12 residues. The CDR3 nucleotides read TGTATCAACAGCCCCTGGGGGGGAAAACTGTTTTTT. This encodes CINSPWGGKLFF.

This clonotype was counted a single time. The junction departs from the called germline gene at one end, perhaps through a read error. The rearrangement uses TRBV4-3 and TRBJ2-1; possible D gene TRBD2, 6 bases. Germline CDR1 and CDR2: LGHNA and YSLEER. This CDR3 contains 16 residues. CDR3 in amino acids: CAGIQDAGSSYNEQFF. In DNA, the CDR3 is TGCGCCGGCATCCAAGATGCGGGAAGCTCCTACAATGAGCAATTCTTC.

Notes on this clonotype: This likely comes from a read error, as the CDR3 has no conserved phenylalanine or tryptophan at its end. The DNA is left out, because the CDR3 cannot be placed on it with certainty; the CDR3 is given as TCRdb lists it. This rearrangement joins TRBV6-2 or TRBV6-3 to TRBJ2-7. Germline CDR1 and CDR2: MNHEY and SVGEGT. The CDR3 is 13 residues long, ends included. The CDR3 region is CASSHAEVGEKYS.

Comment on this clonotype: At one of its ends the junction is not consistent with the germline gene, which may arise from a read error. The V gene is TRBV7-2, the J gene TRBJ1-5; D is ambiguous. The germline CDR1 and CDR2 sequences are SGHTA and FQGNSA. The CDR3 has 13 residues. This chain's CDR3 is CASSYSGYQLQHF. CDR3 coding DNA: TGTGCCAGCAGCTATTCCGGGTATCAGCTCCAGCATTTT.